Following are 21 T cell receptor beta chains from one sample sequenced in a study of blood T cells in healthy people across ages. A second PCR of roughly 7 to 11 cycles used a sample-barcoded 5' primer and a J-beta primer mix. TCRdb re-called the 5' RACE reads through MiXCR, storing one row per CDR3 protein. This table has about 640,000 distinct CDR3 sequences, around 38% appearing once. Material for sequencing was blood. Source of these receptors: a man at least 80 years old in good health.

This clonotype was seen a handful of times. The rearrangement links TRBV25-1 to TRBJ1-2; TRBD1 might be the D (6 bases). This CDR3 spans 12 amino acids. Between the trimmed V and J ends, which lost 7 bases and 5 bases, there was a span of 11 bases. CDR1 is MGHDK and CDR2 is SYGVNS in the germline V gene. In DNA form, the CDR3 reads TGTGCCAGCAACAGTCAGGGGTATGGCTACACCTTC. Its protein is CASNSQGYGYTF.

The chain couples TRBV6-5 to TRBJ1-2; 10 bases match TRBD1. From germline, CDR1 is MNHEY and CDR2 SVGAGI. There are 16 residues in the CDR3. V lost 3 bases and J lost 3; bases outside the gene matches: 7. CDR3 bases: TGTGCCAGCAGTTATTCCGGGACAGGGGACCACTATGGCTACACCTTC. Translating gives CASSYSGTGDHYGYTF.

This clonotype was detected many times. This chain joins TRBV29-1 and TRBJ2-7, with TRBD1 as a possible D gene (6 bases). The CDR3 spans 13 residues. Germline values: CDR1 SQVTM, CDR2 ANQGSEA. Trimming pared 7 bases from V and 6 bases from J, leaving 19 bases between. The CDR3 is CSATLGAWGEQYF. The CDR3 nucleotides are TGCAGCGCTACTCTGGGGGCTTGGGGCGAGCAGTACTTC.

The rearrangement joins TRBV29-1 to TRBJ2-2; D gene uncertain. The CDR3 loop spans 14 amino acids. With 7 bases removed from V and 0 bases from J, the gap between germline ends came to 12 bases. CDR1 and CDR2 (germline): SQVTM, ANQGSEA. CDR3 in amino acids: CSALGATNTGELFF. Here the CDR3 DNA reads TGCAGCGCTCTAGGAGCCACGAACACCGGGGAGCTGTTTTTT.

The chain links TRBV15 to TRBJ2-1, with 7 bases identical to TRBD1. With V trimmed by 0 bases and J by 3 bases, 5 bases remained unmatched. CDR1 and CDR2 (germline): LNHNV, YYDKDF (reference sequence). The CDR3 is made up of 16 amino acids. The CDR3 reads CATSRDYGTVYNEQFF. Written as DNA, the CDR3 is TGTGCCACCAGCAGAGATTATGGGACAGTCTACAATGAGCAGTTCTTC.

This clonotype was seen many times. The V call is TRBV18, the J call TRBJ2-3; weak D call: TRBD2 (7 bases). In germline, CDR1 is KGHSH, CDR2 LQKENI. Trimming removed 8 bases at V and 4 bases at J, with 16 bases between. The CDR3 has 14 residues. CDR3 DNA sequence: TGTGCCAGCAGCCGCACGGGGGGCGCAGATACGCAGTATTTT. Protein: CASSRTGGADTQYF.

This clonotype was seen many times. This chain links TRBV2 with TRBJ1-2, with D uncertain. Germline-derived CDR1 and CDR2 are SNHLY and FYNNEI. CDR3 length: 12 amino acids. With 4 bases removed from V and 3 bases from J, the gap between germline ends came to 6 bases. CDR3 sequence (DNA): TGTGCCAGCAGTGGGGCAGACTATGGCTACACCTTC. Its protein product is CASSGADYGYTF.

Concerning this clonotype itself: Mismatch with germline at one junction end may stem from a read error. The rearrangement joins TRBV11-2 to TRBJ1-1, with a tentative D call TRBD1 (5 bases). This CDR3 has 15 amino acids. The germline V gene encodes CDR1 SGHAT and CDR2 FQNNGV. The CDR3 nucleotides are TGTGCCAGCAGCTTAGGCAGGGCTGGGTACACTGAATCTTTCTTT. The encoded protein is CASSLGRAGYTESFF.

Worth noting for this clonotype: This may be a read error, as it is one base from a much larger clone. The rearrangement links TRBV27 to TRBJ2-7, with D possibly being TRBD1 (5 bases). Trimming cost V 6 bases and J 0 bases, with 9 bases left between them. This CDR3 has 13 amino acids. Germline-derived CDR1 and CDR2 are MNHEY and SMNVEV (reference sequence). CDR3 sequence (DNA): TGTGCCAGCAGGGGGCAGGTCTCCTACGAGCAGTACTTC. It specifies CASRGQVSYEQYF.

This clonotype has more than one count but fewer than ten. V gene TRBV7-2 combines with J gene TRBJ1-6; TRBD1 is a possible D gene (5 bases). V was clipped by 2 bases and J by 12 bases, with 20 bases between them. Germline V CDR1 and CDR2: SGHTA, FQGNSA. CDR3 length: 16 residues. The CDR3 loop is CASSLKSTAGGEPLHF. The CDR3 DNA reads TGTGCCAGCAGCTTAAAGTCGACAGCGGGGGGGGAACCCCTCCACTTT.

This clonotype was picked up a small number of times. The chain joins TRBV15 to TRBJ1-4; TRBD1 aligns across 8 bases. This CDR3 is 14 amino acids long. The germline V gene has CDR1 LNHNV and CDR2 YYDKDF (reference sequence). Trimming took 4 bases from V and 8 from J; bases not matched to a gene: 6. The CDR3: CATSKGGTGEKLFF. The CDR3 nucleotides read TGTGCCACCAGCAAAGGGGGGACAGGAGAAAAACTGTTTTTT.

V is TRBV6-5 and J is TRBJ1-2; maybe TRBD1 (6 bases). V shed 7 bases and J shed 4 bases, with 19 bases lying between them. This CDR3 is built from 15 residues. Germline values: CDR1 MNHEY, CDR2 SVGAGI. Written as DNA, the CDR3 is TGTGCCAGCAAGGGGGGCAACGGGGGGCTCTATGGCTACACCTTC. This sequence encodes CASKGGNGGLYGYTF.

This clonotype was counted once. A much more abundant neighbour one base away suggests this may be a read error. This chain uses TRBV20-1 with TRBJ2-4; no clear D. The V and J ends lost 0 bases and 9 bases respectively, with 15 bases between them. The CDR3 length is 14 residues. Germline CDR1 DFQATT, CDR2 SNEGSKA (reference sequence). CDR3 coding DNA: TGCAGTGCTAGAGATGACATAGGGTTAAGCATTCAGTACTTC. Translating gives CSARDDIGLSIQYF.

The chain employs TRBV4-3 and TRBJ2-1; TRBD1 might be the D (5 bases). The CDR3 covers 20 residues. Between the trimmed V and J ends, which lost 1 base and 0 bases, there was a span of 22 bases. Looked up from germline, CDR1 is LGHNA and CDR2 is YSLEER. As DNA, the CDR3 is TGCGCCAGCAGCCAAGTTCCGACCAGGGCCGCTCCCCGCTCCTACAATGAGCAGTTCTTC. Encoded protein: CASSQVPTRAAPRSYNEQFF.

For this clonotype: One base away lies a much larger clone, so this may be a sequencing read error. CDR3 coding DNA: TGTGCCAGCAGCCGGACTCCAAAGTCCTTCTACGAGCGGTACTTC. It encodes CASSRTPKSFYERYF. The chain uses TRBV4-2 and TRBJ2-4, with D possibly TRBD2 on 5 matching bases. The ends were cut back, 4 bases at V and 15 bases at J, with 25 bases in the middle. The germline gives CDR1 LGHNA, CDR2 YNFKEQ. The CDR3 is 15 residues long.

This chain uses TRBV3-1 with TRBJ2-5; 8 nucleotides align to TRBD2. V lost 2 bases, J lost 11 bases, and 22 bases stayed unmatched. The CDR3 is 18 residues long. Germline V gene sequence: CDR1 LGHDT, CDR2 YNNKEL (reference sequence). The CDR3 here is CASSQTLVAGGLGNEQYF. The CDR3, as DNA: TGTGCCAGCAGCCAAACCTTAGTCGCGGGGGGATTAGGGAATGAGCAGTACTTC.

In its sample, this clonotype was seen a few times. The DNA of the CDR3 is TGTGCCAGCAGCCCCCGGACTAGCTATGAGCAGTACTTC. Protein sequence: CASSPRTSYEQYF. The chain has TRBV7-2 and TRBJ2-7, with 8 bases that match TRBD2. The CDR3 spans 13 residues. V trimming: 5 bases; J trimming: 7 bases; junction bases outside the gene matches: 7. Germline CDR1 reads SGHTA; CDR2 reads FQGNSA.

This clonotype was picked up a small number of times. The chain joins TRBV12-5 to TRBJ2-1; 15 bases fit TRBD2. V trimming: 6 bases; J trimming: 12 bases; junction bases outside the gene matches: 6. The germline V gene encodes CDR1 LGHNT and CDR2 FRNRAP. The CDR3 contains 14 residues. The CDR3 DNA reads as TGTGCTAGTGGCCTTGGGACTAGCGGGGGGCCGCAGTTCTTC. Protein sequence: CASGLGTSGGPQFF.

CDR3 sequence (DNA): TGCGCCAGCAGCCCAGAACCCCGAAGGACGGGCCAATGGGTCCTGACTTTC. Translating it yields CASSPEPRRTGQWVLTF. This chain uses TRBV4-3 with TRBJ2-6; D is unclear. V shed 4 bases and J shed 13 bases, with 26 bases lying between them. The germline V gene has CDR1 LGHNA and CDR2 YSLEER. The CDR3 totals 17 residues.

The genes are TRBV5-1 and TRBJ2-4, with 8 bases that match TRBD2. The DNA end favors TRBJ2-5, so the J call may be wrong. The length of the CDR3 is 16 residues. Germline values: CDR1 SGHRS, CDR2 YFSETQ. Here the CDR3 DNA reads TGCGCCAGCAGCCTTCCCGCGGGGGGCAGACAAGAGACCCAGTACTTC. This codes for CASSLPAGGRQETQYF.

This clonotype was picked up a small number of times. This rearrangement joins TRBV27 to TRBJ2-7; 16 bases line up with TRBD2. J lost 2 bases, V lost 5 bases, and 18 bases had no gene match. This CDR3 contains 21 residues. Germline CDR1 is MNHEY and CDR2 is SMNVEV (reference sequence). CDR3 sequence: CASSNTLTMGLAGGSPYEQYF. The CDR3 DNA sequence: TGTGCCAGCAGTAATACCCTAACGATGGGACTAGCGGGAGGGTCCCCCTACGAGCAGTACTTC.